Below are 2 T cell receptor beta chains sequenced from a single sample in a study of CD8 T cells in ankylosing spondylitis. TCRdb re-analysed the 5' RACE reads in MiXCR, keeping a single row per CDR3 protein. Here the sample spans a few hundred thousand distinct CDR3 sequences, 20% being singletons. Sequenced: blood, either unsorted or a sorted T cell fraction (not recorded which). The source is a male donor with ankylosing spondylitis or in good health (not recorded which).

A few counts support this clonotype. The V gene is TRBV25-1, the J gene TRBJ2-7; tentatively, D is TRBD1 (5 bases). V was trimmed by 1 base and J by 0 bases, leaving 13 bases between them. The CDR3 consists of 16 residues. Germline lookup yields CDR1 MGHDK and CDR2 SYGVNS. CDR3 coding DNA: TGTGCCAGCAGTGAATGGGAACAGGTCTTCTCCTACGAGCAGTACGTC. Translation: CASSEWEQVFSYEQYV.

This clonotype came up a few times. This rearrangement joins TRBV9 to TRBJ2-5; D gene unclear. V was trimmed by 0 bases and J by 2 bases, leaving 11 bases between them. The CDR3 is 15 residues long. Per germline, CDR1 SGDLS and CDR2 YYNGEE. The CDR3 region is CASSVDPTTQETQYF. Here the CDR3 DNA reads TGTGCCAGCAGCGTAGATCCGACCACTCAAGAGACCCAGTACTTC.